These 8 T cell receptor beta chains share one sample of origin, sequenced in a study of blood T cell repertoires in COVID-19. Clones were sequenced by immunoSEQ multiplex PCR, and TCRdb holds only the in-frame ones, with some missing. The sample carries 180,000 or so clones, 75% to 90% recorded once. Input material: PBMCs or T cells enriched from blood (not recorded which). The receptors derive from a woman aged 40 to 50 with acute COVID-19.

The chain couples TRBV2 to TRBJ2-7; a possible D gene is TRBD1 (6 bases). There are 14 residues in the CDR3. Germline lookup yields CDR1 SNHLY and CDR2 FYNNEI. The V end was cut by 10 bases, the J end by 13 bases, with 29 bases between. Here the CDR3 reads CATTGTNGAMQYYF. The CDR3 DNA reads TGTGCCACAACGGGGACAAACGGGGCGATGCAGTACTACTTC.

The chain uses TRBV4-2 and TRBJ2-7, with 12 bases aligning to TRBD2. Losses at the gene ends were 0 bases for V and 0 bases for J; bases not matched to a gene: 9. The germline gives CDR1 LGHNA, CDR2 YNFKEQ. The CDR3 consists of 19 residues. CDR3: CASSQDMGLAGGSSYEQYF. The CDR3 DNA follows: TGTGCCAGCAGCCAAGATATGGGCCTAGCGGGGGGGAGCTCCTACGAGCAGTACTTC.

V and J are TRBV6-5 and TRBJ1-2; 7 nucleotides align to TRBD1. V lost 9 bases to trimming and J lost 5 bases; unmatched junction nucleotides: 12. The CDR3 has 14 amino acids. Germline CDR1 and CDR2: MNHEY and SVGAGI. As DNA, the CDR3 is TGTGCCAGTACAGGGGCCCCGCGGTCGTATGGCTACACCTTC. Translating it yields CASTGAPRSYGYTF.

The rearrangement links TRBV29-1 to TRBJ2-2; 7 positions match TRBD2. V shed 3 bases and J 5 bases; nucleotides not matched to a gene: 0. The CDR3 covers 12 residues. Germline CDR1 SQVTM, CDR2 ANQGSEA. The DNA of the CDR3 is TGCAGCGTTGAGGGGGGGACCGGGGAGCTGTTTTTT. Translation: CSVEGGTGELFF.

In DNA form, the CDR3 reads TGTGCCAGCCGCATGGGTGGGCTAGCGGGGCTCACAGATACGCAGTATTTT. Translating it yields CASRMGGLAGLTDTQYF. The chain couples TRBV13 to TRBJ2-3; TRBD2 aligns across 9 bases. J was trimmed by 2 bases and V by 8 bases; bases with no gene match: 14. Germline values: CDR1 PRHDT, CDR2 FYEKMQ (reference sequence). The CDR3 has 17 amino acids. The whole variable domain, remainder taken from reference TRBV13 and TRBJ2-3, is AAGVIQSPRHLIKEKRETATLKCYPIPRHDTVYWYQQGPGQDPQFLISFYEKMQSDKGSIPDRFSAQQFSDYHSELNMSSLELGDSALYFCASRMGGLAGLTDTQYFGPGTRLTVL.

The chain is built from TRBV30 and TRBJ1-1; no clear D gene. CDR1 GTSNPN and CDR2 SVGIG come from the germline V gene (reference sequence). The CDR3 extends over 15 amino acids. V was cut by 1 base and J by 4 bases, with 16 bases left in between. The CDR3 region has the DNA TGTGCCTGGAGTGGACTGAGTTCCATCAGCACTGAAGCTTTCTTT. Protein product: CAWSGLSSISTEAFF.

This clone was picked up one time. The CDR3 DNA reads as TGTGCCAGCAGTTTAGGGGGGGGTCGCTCCTACGAGCAGTACTTC. The encoded protein is CASSLGGGRSYEQYF. The rearrangement uses TRBV28 and TRBJ2-7, with 7 bases aligning to TRBD2. CDR3 length equals 15 residues. CDR1 and CDR2 from the germline V gene are MDHEN and SYDVKM. V trimming: 2 bases; J trimming: 0 bases; junction bases outside the gene matches: 4.

The CDR3 nucleotides are TGTGCCAGCAGCCTGGCCAAGGGACTAGCGGGGGCCGGCTCCTACGAGCAGTACTTC. Translated: CASSLAKGLAGAGSYEQYF. The V call is TRBV3-1 (or the pseudogene TRBV3-2), the J call TRBJ2-7; 14 bases map to TRBD2. CDR3 length equals 19 residues. With 4 bases clipped from V and 0 bases from J, the junction kept 11 bases outside the gene matches. CDR1 and CDR2 from the germline V gene are LGHDT and YNNKEL (reference sequence).